Below, one TCR beta chain is given with its context. The V gene end was trimmed by 3 bases and the J gene end by 5 bases; junction bases not matched to a gene: 6. Germline V lookup: CDR1 KGHSH, CDR2 LQKENI. The CDR3 has 15 amino acids. TCRdb keeps only in-frame clones here, not all; method: immunoSEQ multiplex PCR. The sample holds fewer than 600,000 clones, 89% seen once. The sample is drawn from a study of blood T cell repertoires in COVID-19. Study-wide background: T cells, B-cell-depleted T cells, or PBMCs supplied cDNA or gDNA.

Sequences were obtained from peripheral blood. This chain connects TRBV18 to TRBJ1-5, with TRBD1 identical over 8 bases. The TCR originated in a man younger than 30 with COVID-19, enrolled during active disease. CDR3 in DNA: TGTGCCAGCTCACCGCAGGGGGCAAGGGATCAGCCCCAGCATTTT. It encodes CASSPQGARDQPQHF.